This TCR beta chain was sequenced for a study of cytomegalovirus exposure and HLA in healthy donors. For this clone: Its target is not known.

Study observations and caveats: Investigators reported 150 to 200 TCR beta chains as tied to cytomegalovirus.

After removal of 8 bases from V and 0 bases from J, the junction contained 12 bases not matched to a gene. Germline V lookup: CDR1 MDHEN, CDR2 SYDVKM. This CDR3 is built from 16 residues. The PCR was carried out with 60 Vbeta primers and 13 Jbeta primers. TCRdb's table, derived via immunoSEQ multiplex PCR, lists solely in-frame clones and lacks some. The sample consists of some 140,000 clones, 73% of them appearing once. Sequenced: PBMCs. This clonotype originated in a woman in her thirties or forties in good health and CMV-seronegative. The J gene is TRBJ1-1, the V gene TRBV28; 7 bases are a match to TRBD1. This CDR3 is CASRYRGNLMNTEAFF. CDR3 in DNA: TGTGCCAGCCGGTACAGGGGCAACCTTATGAACACTGAAGCTTTCTTT.